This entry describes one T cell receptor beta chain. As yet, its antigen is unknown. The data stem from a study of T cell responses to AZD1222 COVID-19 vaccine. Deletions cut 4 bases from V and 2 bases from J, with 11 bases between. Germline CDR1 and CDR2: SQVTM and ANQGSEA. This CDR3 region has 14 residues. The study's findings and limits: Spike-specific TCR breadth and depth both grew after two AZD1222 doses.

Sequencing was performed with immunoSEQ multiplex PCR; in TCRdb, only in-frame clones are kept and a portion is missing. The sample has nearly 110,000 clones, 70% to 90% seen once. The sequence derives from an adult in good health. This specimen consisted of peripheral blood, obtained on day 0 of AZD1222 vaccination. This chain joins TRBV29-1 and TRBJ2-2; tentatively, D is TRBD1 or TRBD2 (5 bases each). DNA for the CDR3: TGCAGCGTTGCCGGGACGACAAACACCGGGGAGCTGTTTTTT. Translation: CSVAGTTNTGELFF.